This TCR beta chain derives from a study of shared clonotypes between healthy human individuals. Study-level points and caveats: Collection of samples was limited to blood; tissue repertoires likely differ. Estimated richness was generally greater in naive than memory subsets.

Comment on this clone: Its matching antigen is unknown.

The CDR3 is 15 residues long. CDR1 and CDR2 from the germline V gene are SQVTM and ANQGSEA. V was clipped by 4 bases and J by 6 bases; unmatched bases: 9. Several immunoSEQ plates received, in even portions, the genomic DNA of each subset. Profiling relied on immunoSEQ multiplex PCR, and the TCRdb table lists in-frame clones only, not all of them. The repertoire holds about 2.2 million clones, with 93% as singletons. CD45RO-negative CD8 cells positively selected for CCR7 made up the naive population, which excluded terminally differentiated effector memory CD45RA+ cells. HIV-negative, healthy adults without recent acute infections or vaccinations were the donors.

This TCR derives from a young man in good health. Some clones in this sample may be carry-over from other donors' samples. Specimen: naive CD8+ T cells from PBMCs. The genes are TRBV29-1 and TRBJ2-2; 9 bases line up with TRBD2. The CDR3 protein is CSVVAGEDRAGELFF. The CDR3 nucleotides are TGCAGCGTTGTAGCGGGAGAGGACCGGGCCGGGGAGCTGTTTTTT.